This T cell receptor (beta chain) derives from a study of cytomegalovirus exposure and HLA in healthy donors (dated by TCRdb to 2017 to 2019). With respect to the entire study: According to an earlier analysis of 587 of the donors, about 179 million T cells yielded 90 million to 130 million unique TCR beta sequences and roughly 280 Gb of sequence data. An early release that covered 640 HLA-typed donors contained around 300 gigabases of sequencing data and 80 million or so unique TCR sequences. Of the roughly 400 genotyped donors, about 80% fell in the genetic ancestry cluster associated with self-reported Caucasian donors. The study was designed to test whether signatures of past pathogen exposure could be identified by cataloging public T cell receptors. The T cell repertoires of 666 subjects were profiled by immunosequencing and related to cytomegalovirus serostatus. In addition to the first cohort of 500 to 850 subjects, a separate validation cohort of over 90 different subjects was used. To predict cytomegalovirus infection status, the study combined high-throughput TCR immunosequencing, statistical association of individual TCRs with disease status, and machine learning. A later analysis re-examined previously published TCR beta repertoires from just over 650 donors and added high-resolution HLA genotyping to investigate patterns of TCR occurrence. The later analysis used no new phenotypic data to find candidate immune exposures, relying instead on TCR beta sequences and their occurrence across donors. An earlier analysis of some 500 of the donors applied high-throughput TCR beta sequencing to assess whether each TCR beta V gene segment acted as functional or pseudogenic. Donor age, sex, ethnicity and CMV serostatus were collected together with the repertoire data. Genome-wide SNP genotypes for about 55% of the roughly 670 donors were used in a later genetic analysis, which treated that subset as a discovery cohort. Every discovery cohort repertoire had been produced on one sequencing platform. HLA typing included class I and class II loci at four-digit resolution. Typing coverage differed by locus: A, B, C, DRB1 and DQB1 were typed in roughly 629-630 donors, DQA1 in about 500, DPA1 in around 610, and DPB1 in 450 to 480. A handful of DR-DQ haplotypes were handled as single units for association and clustering because linkage in the cohort was strong. Among roughly 370 genotyped donors of the cohort, an average of approximately 240,000 unique TCR beta nucleotide sequences were sequenced per donor, approximately 20% of them non-productive.

The cohort consisted of approximately 670 healthy bone marrow donors. All cohort members were sampled while nominally healthy, although unrecorded immune exposures were likely present. The donor tested CMV seropositive and was one of the 289 seropositive cohort members. A peripheral blood sample was provided by each donor, and peripheral blood mononuclear cells were used for TCR beta sequencing. The Qiagen DNeasy Blood Extraction Kit was used to extract genomic DNA from the blood cell samples. To prepare the library, the immunoSEQ multiplex PCR assay was applied. For the multiplex PCR, a mixture combining 60 forward primers for TCR Vbeta segments and 13 reverse primers for TCR Jbeta segments was used. The CDR3 region of rearranged TCR beta genes was amplified from genomic DNA with a multiplex PCR assay. The Illumina HiSeq System was used to sequence the amplified TCR beta libraries as 87-base-pair reads. The paper's processing steps were these. A later analysis counted about 76 million unique TCR beta chains across the 550 to 750 repertoires, and around 12 million of these chains were shared by at least two donors. A nearest-neighbor algorithm error-corrected the raw reads and collapsed the reads into unique sequences, merging closely related sequences to remove PCR and sequencing errors. Alignment of CDR3 sequences to IMGT reference sequences was used to assign V, D and J gene segments. For a sequence to be retained, a match of at least six nucleotides was required to both a V gene segment and a J gene segment. A rearrangement was called productive if the CDR3 had no stop codons and remained in frame with V and J, and every other rearrangement was called non-productive. CDR3 was defined by IMGT convention, running from the second conserved V-encoded cysteine to the conserved J-encoded phenylalanine. The earlier analysis of roughly 590 of the donors excluded sequences that lacked an unambiguous match to a single V gene segment. An earlier analysis of several hundred of the donors called V segments functional above 56.7% productive rearrangements and segregating when the between-donor standard deviation exceeded 5%. A statistical classification framework was built for diagnosing cytomegalovirus status from the catalog of TCR beta chain sequences. In a later analysis, TCR nucleotide sequences were compared against IMGT/GENE-DB human TR gene sequences so that V and J genes could be assigned. In a later analysis, CDR3 sequences and most-parsimonious VDJ recombination scenarios were assigned using the TCRdist pipeline. In a later analysis, each TCR beta chain was defined by its CDR3 amino acid sequence together with its V-gene family, and reads lacking a unique V-gene family were excluded. In a later analysis, a few hundred highly shared, low-generation-probability nucleotide sequences were removed to address suspected cross-contamination and a sequencing artifact. In a later analysis, a clonal expansion index was calculated for each public chain from normalized within-repertoire ranks of inferred template counts. Generation probabilities in a later analysis came from a VDJ recombination model fitted to out-of-frame rearrangements, and those results were checked against IGoR. Hypergeometric tests were used in a later analysis to score TCR-TCR, TCR-HLA and TCR-CMV co-occurrence, with a repertoire-size bias correction applied to the TCR pairs. A later analysis estimated false discovery rates by permuting HLA or CMV assignments 20 times. In a later analysis, co-occurring TCRs were grouped using DBSCAN, and TCRdist sequence similarity was added for clustering within HLA-allele-positive subsets. Co-occurrence clustering excluded repertoires with fewer than 30,000 or more than 120,000 public chains, plus five with anomalous nucleotide sharing. TCRdb carries this immuneACCESS record with in-frame sequences only. Its versions omit some clonotypes, under half of them owing to an unresolved V gene in the studies checked, with the rest unexplained. V, J and clone size were drawn from that table, and D and trimming were deduced from the DNA. The sample data list about 160,000 clones, and about 81% of these were observed just once. The ten largest clones represent approximately 1.5% of the sample.

The cysteine opens and the phenylalanine closes a CDR3 of 13 amino acids. Solely the CDR3 DNA is kept, with 39 bases framed from the first base. The germline V gene sets CDR1 to LGHNA and CDR2 to YSLEER. The V end loses 4 bases and the J end loses 4 bases, and a stretch of 10 bases separates them. Study-level results and caveats: The study gave a list of some 150 TCR beta chains associated with cytomegalovirus. A later analysis found that most CMV-associated TCR beta chains appeared HLA-restricted, with HLA associations seemingly driven largely by CMV exposure. When HLA alleles, especially DR and DQ, strongly co-occurred, attributing TCR associations to individual alleles was difficult. A further reported finding was that TCR beta sequences accurately predicted the HLA-A and HLA-B alleles for most subjects in the first cohort. Linkage disequilibrium might explain the correlated functional status among segregating V segments, but an unknown experimental factor could not be ruled out. Most TCR sequences were observed very rarely across donors, whereas some public TCRs were present in many individuals. The authors suggested that the approach could potentially be extended to other disease states and immunological phenotypes. Broadly in line with IMGT annotations, most TCR beta V segments showed up in productive rearrangements about 90% or about 30% of the time in an earlier analysis of under 700 of the donors. A later analysis associated about 17,000 TCR beta sequences with specific HLA alleles at a false discovery rate of 0.05. The cohort was sequenced for TCR beta chains only, and without alpha or paired-chain data the features that could be detected were limited. A later genetic analysis reported fewer N-insertions in productive TCRs among donors in an Asian-associated ancestry cluster than the approximately 670-donor mean. In a later analysis, HLA-associated TCR beta chains were found to be more clonally expanded and to have lower generation probabilities than equally common non-associated chains. Several of the top co-occurrence clusters appeared to be linked to parvovirus B19, influenza, CMV and Epstein-Barr virus, according to a later analysis. Three of the identified cytomegalovirus-associated TCR beta chains were confirmed in vitro to be specific for cytomegalovirus antigens. The 87-base-pair reads could not distinguish some IMGT-functional V segments, including TRBV6-2 and TRBV6-3, so those segments were excluded. Roughly uniform sequencing depth across donors was assumed in presence/absence analyses, although this assumption may not hold. A later genetic analysis associated a missense DCLRE1C variant with V-gene and J-gene trimming of TCR beta chains, and an independent cohort replicated the association. Because some donors lacked HLA typing at each locus, the association tests relied only on the typed subset. The classifier was reported to diagnose cytomegalovirus status with high specificity and sensitivity in both the original cohort and the validation cohort. A cluster of highly shared sequence variants was judged likely to be a technical artifact of the sequencing pipeline. According to a later analysis, TCR association rates differed among HLA loci, with DRB1 alleles showing the most associated TCRs and HLA-C alleles showing the fewest. Because counts were too low, some 17 rarely observed V segments, including chromosome 9 orphons, were left out of the earlier analysis of a few hundred of the donors. The only immune exposure information available for the cohort was CMV serostatus.

With regard to this clone: Its antigen is not yet known. Base-call qualities are not available, and no considerably larger clone is one nucleotide away.

The sequenced sample was PBMCs. The V and J genes are TRBV4-3 and TRBJ1-1, with no reliable assignment of the D segment. The origin of this receptor is a girl aged 10 to 17 in good health and CMV-seropositive. CDR3 protein: CASSLSSSTEAFF. In nucleotide form, the sequence is TGCGCCAGCAGCCTCTCATCGAGCACTGAAGCTTTCTTT.